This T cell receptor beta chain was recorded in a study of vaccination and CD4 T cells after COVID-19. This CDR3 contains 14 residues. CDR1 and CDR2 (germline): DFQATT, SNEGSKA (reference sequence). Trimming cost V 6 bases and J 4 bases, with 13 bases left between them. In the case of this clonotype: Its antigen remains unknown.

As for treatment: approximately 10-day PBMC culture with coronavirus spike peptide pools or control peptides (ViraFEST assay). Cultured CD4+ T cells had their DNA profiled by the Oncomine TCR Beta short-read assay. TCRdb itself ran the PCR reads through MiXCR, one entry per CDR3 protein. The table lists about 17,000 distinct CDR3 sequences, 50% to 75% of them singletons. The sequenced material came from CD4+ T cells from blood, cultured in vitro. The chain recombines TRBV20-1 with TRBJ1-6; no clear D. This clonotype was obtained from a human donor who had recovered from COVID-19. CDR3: CSAGGDVYNSPLHF. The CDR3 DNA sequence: TGCAGTGCCGGAGGTGATGTTTATAATTCACCCCTCCACTTT.